Each of the 17 T cell receptor beta chains below was sequenced from the same sample in a study of chemoradiotherapy in HPV16-positive cancers. Generated by immunoSEQ multiplex PCR, the TCRdb table keeps only in-frame clones and is missing some. The sample consists of more than 15,000 clones, more than 75% of them appearing once. Sample collection occurred from a patient who underwent chemoradiotherapy. These TCRs come from a human donor with HPV-associated anogenital cancer.

This sequence joins TRBV2 and TRBJ1-1; D is uncertain. The CDR3 has 16 residues. V was pared by 3 bases and J by 0 bases, with 14 bases between. From germline, CDR1 is SNHLY and CDR2 FYNNEI. CDR3 loop: CASSEYGWVLNTEAFF. CDR3 sequence (DNA): TGTGCCAGCAGTGAGTACGGTTGGGTTTTGAACACTGAAGCTTTCTTT. The full variable domain, its missing parts supplied by reference TRBV2 and TRBJ1-1, is EPEVTQTPSHQVTQMGQEVILRCVPISNHLYFYWYRQILGQKVEFLVSFYNNEISEKSEIFDDQFSVERPDGSNFTLKIRSTKLEDSAMYFCASSEYGWVLNTEAFFGQGTRLTVV.

This clone was counted only a few times. The V gene is TRBV2, the J gene TRBJ1-6; D remains ambiguous. CDR1 is SNHLY and CDR2 is FYNNEI in the germline V gene. V shed 3 bases and J shed 7 bases, with 10 bases lying between them. This CDR3 has 14 residues. The CDR3 here is CASSDRTPNSPLHF. In DNA, the CDR3 is TGTGCCAGCAGTGATCGCACGCCAAATTCACCCCTCCACTTT.

The V gene is TRBV18, the J gene TRBJ2-7; 12 bases line up with TRBD2. The CDR3 contains 15 residues. V shed 2 bases, J shed 6 bases, and the junction held 5 bases outside the gene matches. Germline loops: CDR1 KGHSH, CDR2 LQKENI. In DNA, the CDR3 is TGTGCCAGCTCACCAGGACTAGCGGGGTCCCGCGAGCAGTACTTC. Protein: CASSPGLAGSREQYF.

This clone occurred a few times. CDR3 DNA: TGTGCCAGCAAGATGGAAAACCTTCACAATCAGCCCCAGCATTTT. Protein: CASKMENLHNQPQHF. V is TRBV2 and J is TRBJ1-5; D is undetermined. This CDR3 has 15 amino acids. The V gene lost 7 bases and the J gene lost 3 bases, with 16 bases spanning the gap. In germline, CDR1 is SNHLY, CDR2 FYNNEI.

About this clone itself: Compared with germline, one end of the junction differs, possibly owing to a read error. This chain uses TRBV28 with TRBJ1-2, with a tentative D call TRBD1 (5 bases). Germline values: CDR1 MDHEN, CDR2 SYDVKM. This CDR3 has 16 residues. CDR3: CASRAVGLGPKYGYTF. The CDR3 nucleotides read TGTGCCAGCAGGGCCGTGGGTTTGGGGCCTAAGTATGGCTACACCTTC.

The J gene is TRBJ2-7, the V gene TRBV19; D may be TRBD2 (5 bases). The V gene's germline CDR1 is LNHDA and CDR2 SQIVND (reference sequence). V was pared by 3 bases and J by 3 bases, with 6 bases between. This CDR3 has 12 amino acids. CDR3 residues: CASSMGSYEQYF. DNA for the CDR3: TGTGCCAGTAGTATGGGGAGCTACGAGCAGTACTTC.

The V and J genes are TRBV5-6 and TRBJ2-7, with a tentative D call TRBD2 (7 bases). Looked up from germline, CDR1 is SGHDT and CDR2 is YYEEEE. V lost 0 bases, J lost 3 bases, and 10 bases lay in between. CDR3 length equals 14 residues. The CDR3 nucleotides read TGTGCCAGCAGCTTGGGAGGGGGGGTCTACGAGCAGTACTTC. Residues: CASSLGGGVYEQYF.

The chain has TRBV28 and TRBJ2-7, with 8 bases that match TRBD1. Germline assignment: CDR1 MDHEN and CDR2 SYDVKM. The CDR3 length is 12 residues. Trimming at V came to 6 bases and at J to 7 bases, leaving 5 bases not matched to a gene. This CDR3 is CASRQGAREQYF. In DNA, the CDR3 is TGTGCCAGCAGGCAGGGGGCGCGGGAGCAGTACTTC.

This clone came up a few times. This rearrangement joins TRBV7-6 to TRBJ2-1; D possibly corresponds to TRBD2 (6 bases). V lost 4 bases and J 6 bases, leaving 19 bases between the germline ends. Looked up from germline, CDR1 is SGHVS and CDR2 is FNYEAQ. This CDR3 is 16 amino acids long. The CDR3 nucleotides read TGTGCCAGCAGCTCCCGGGAGAGGGGTATCGGCAATGAGCAGTTCTTC. This codes for CASSSRERGIGNEQFF.

The chain couples TRBV10-1 to TRBJ2-7, with 8 bases identical to TRBD1. In germline, CDR1 is WNHNN, CDR2 SYGVQD (reference sequence). Trimming took 3 bases from V and 5 from J; bases not matched to a gene: 18. The CDR3 consists of 18 residues. Here the CDR3 reads CASSDRGLGQANGDEQYF. The CDR3, as DNA: TGCGCCAGCAGTGATAGGGGGTTGGGACAGGCCAACGGCGACGAGCAGTACTTC.

The V gene is TRBV19, the J gene TRBJ2-4; D ambiguous. V was cut by 5 bases and J by 1 base, with 18 bases left in between. The V gene's germline CDR1 is LNHDA and CDR2 SQIVND (reference sequence). The length of the CDR3 is 17 residues. CDR3 region: CASSYVLASRAKNIQYF. Written as DNA, the CDR3 is TGTGCCAGTAGTTACGTCCTTGCGAGTCGGGCCAAAAACATTCAGTACTTC.

This clone has just one count. This chain joins TRBV27 and TRBJ1-2, with D possibly being TRBD1 (5 bases). The V end lost 4 bases, the J end lost 5 bases, and 8 bases lay between the germline ends. Germline V lookup: CDR1 MNHEY, CDR2 SMNVEV (reference sequence). This CDR3 has 12 amino acids. The CDR3 sequence: CASSSGTYGYTF. The CDR3 nucleotides read TGTGCCAGCAGTTCAGGGACGTATGGCTACACCTTC.

The CDR3 DNA reads as TGTGCCAGCTTCCCCCGGGGACTCCCTACCAATGAGCAGTTCTTC. The encoded protein is CASFPRGLPTNEQFF. The chain combines TRBV13 with TRBJ2-1, with D perhaps matching TRBD2 (6 bases). CDR3 length: 15 amino acids. V dropped 8 bases and J dropped 6 bases, with 20 bases sitting between them. Germline values: CDR1 PRHDT, CDR2 FYEKMQ (reference sequence).

J is TRBJ1-5 and V is TRBV4-1, with D hard to call. V gave up 0 bases and J gave up 7 bases, with 13 bases separating them. The CDR3 covers 15 residues. From germline, CDR1 is MGHRA and CDR2 YSYEKL. CDR3 coding DNA: TGCGCCAGCAGCCAAGATTCATCTTCGGTGCAGCCCCAGCATTTT. Amino acid sequence: CASSQDSSSVQPQHF.

This clone appeared a single time. The V gene is TRBV18, the J gene TRBJ2-3, with D possibly being TRBD2 (5 bases). The length of the CDR3 is 14 residues. In germline, CDR1 is KGHSH, CDR2 LQKENI. Trimming removed 4 bases from V and 1 base from J, with 9 bases in between. The CDR3 here is CASSHGGGTDTQYF. The CDR3 region has the DNA TGTGCCAGCTCACATGGAGGAGGCACAGATACGCAGTATTTT.

This CDR3 reads CASSARRGKNSPLHF. CDR3 in DNA: TGCGCCAGCAGCGCCCGGAGGGGTAAGAATTCACCCCTCCACTTT. This chain uses TRBV5-1 with TRBJ1-6; TRBD1 might be the D (5 bases). V was shortened by 4 bases and J by 7 bases, with 15 bases between the two germline ends. Germline V gives CDR1 SGHRS, CDR2 YFSETQ. This CDR3 has 15 amino acids.

This chain uses TRBV28 with TRBJ2-7; D possibly matches TRBD1 or TRBD2 (6 bases each). CDR1 is MDHEN, CDR2 SYDVKM, per germline. This CDR3 has 14 amino acids. V was trimmed by 6 bases and J by 5 bases, leaving 17 bases between them. The CDR3 DNA sequence: TGTGCCAGCAGACCTCAACAGGGCGGGAACGAGCAGTACTTC. Protein: CASRPQQGGNEQYF. The full variable domain, its missing parts supplied by reference TRBV28 and TRBJ2-7, is DVKVTQSSRYLVKRTGEKVFLECVQDMDHENMFWYRQDPGLGLRLIYFSYDVKMKEKGDIPEGYSVSREKKERFSLILESASTNQTSMYLCASRPQQGGNEQYFGPGTRLTVT.